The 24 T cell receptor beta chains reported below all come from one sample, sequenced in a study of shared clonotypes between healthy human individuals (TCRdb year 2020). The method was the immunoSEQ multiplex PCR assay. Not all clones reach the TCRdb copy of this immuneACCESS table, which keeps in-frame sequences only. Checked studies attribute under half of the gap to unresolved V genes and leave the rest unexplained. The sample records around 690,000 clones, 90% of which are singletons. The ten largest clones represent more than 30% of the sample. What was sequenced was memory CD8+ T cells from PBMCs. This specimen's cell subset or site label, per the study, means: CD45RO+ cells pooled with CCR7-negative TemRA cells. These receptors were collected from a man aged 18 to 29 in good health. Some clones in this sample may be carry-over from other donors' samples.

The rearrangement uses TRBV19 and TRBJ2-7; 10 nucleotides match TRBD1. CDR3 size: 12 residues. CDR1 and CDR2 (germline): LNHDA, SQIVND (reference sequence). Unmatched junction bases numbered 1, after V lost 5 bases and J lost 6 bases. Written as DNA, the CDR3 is TGTGCCAGTAGTGGGACAGGGGTCGAGCAGTACTTC. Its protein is CASSGTGVEQYF.

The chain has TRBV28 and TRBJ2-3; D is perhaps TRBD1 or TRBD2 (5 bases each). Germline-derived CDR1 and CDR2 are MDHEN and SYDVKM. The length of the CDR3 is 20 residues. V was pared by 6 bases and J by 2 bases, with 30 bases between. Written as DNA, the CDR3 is TGTGCCAGCAGCAGTTACTATAACAAACGGGACGTTTGGGACACAGATACGCAGTATTTT. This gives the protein CASSSYYNKRDVWDTDTQYF.

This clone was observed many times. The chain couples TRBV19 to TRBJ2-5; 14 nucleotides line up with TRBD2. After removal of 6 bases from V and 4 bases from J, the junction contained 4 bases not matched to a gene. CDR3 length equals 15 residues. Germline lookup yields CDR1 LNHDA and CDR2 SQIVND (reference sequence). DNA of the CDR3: TGTGCCAGTAGAATCGGACTAGCGGGGGGAGAGACCCAGTACTTC. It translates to CASRIGLAGGETQYF.

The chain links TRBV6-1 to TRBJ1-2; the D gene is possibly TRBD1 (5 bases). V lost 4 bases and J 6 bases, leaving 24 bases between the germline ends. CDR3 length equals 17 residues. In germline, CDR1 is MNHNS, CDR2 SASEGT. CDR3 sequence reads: CASSVGTAPHMVDGYTF. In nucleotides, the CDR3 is TGTGCCAGCAGTGTCGGGACCGCTCCACACATGGTGGATGGCTACACCTTC.

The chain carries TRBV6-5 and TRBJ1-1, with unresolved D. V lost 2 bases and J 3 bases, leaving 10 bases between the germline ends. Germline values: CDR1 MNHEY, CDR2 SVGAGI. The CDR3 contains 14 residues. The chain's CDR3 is CASSYQEGDTEAFF. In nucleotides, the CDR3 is TGTGCCAGCAGTTACCAGGAGGGTGACACTGAAGCTTTCTTT.

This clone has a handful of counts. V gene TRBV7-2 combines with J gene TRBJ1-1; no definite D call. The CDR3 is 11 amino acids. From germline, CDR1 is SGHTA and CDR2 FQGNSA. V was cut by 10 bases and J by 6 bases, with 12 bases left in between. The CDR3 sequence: CATQLISEAFF. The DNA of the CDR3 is TGTGCCACCCAGCTTATCTCTGAAGCTTTCTTT.

CDR3 nucleotide sequence: TGTGCCAGCAGTTTGAGTCGACGGTTGAACACTGAAGCTTTCTTT. This gives the protein CASSLSRRLNTEAFF. This chain links TRBV27 with TRBJ1-1; D remains unclear. CDR1 and CDR2 (germline): MNHEY, SMNVEV (reference sequence). The ends were cut back, 3 bases at V and 0 bases at J, with 11 bases in the middle. The CDR3 runs 15 residues.

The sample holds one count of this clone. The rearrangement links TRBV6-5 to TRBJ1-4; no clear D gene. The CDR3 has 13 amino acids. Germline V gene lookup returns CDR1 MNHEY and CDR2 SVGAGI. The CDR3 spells CAASGPLNEKLFF. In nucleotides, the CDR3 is TGTGCGGCAAGCGGCCCTCTTAATGAAAAACTGTTTTTT.

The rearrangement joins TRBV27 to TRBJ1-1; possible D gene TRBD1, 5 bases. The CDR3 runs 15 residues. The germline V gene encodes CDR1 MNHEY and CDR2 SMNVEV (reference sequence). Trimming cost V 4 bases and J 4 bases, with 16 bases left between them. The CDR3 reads CASSSNPGLSTEAFF. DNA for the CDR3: TGTGCCAGCAGTTCCAATCCAGGGTTATCCACTGAAGCTTTCTTT.

The CDR3 sequence: CASSAGTGVHEQYF. The CDR3 region has the DNA TGTGCCAGCAGTGCCGGGACAGGAGTCCACGAGCAGTACTTC. This rearrangement joins TRBV28 to TRBJ2-7; 8 bases are a match to TRBD1. Trimming cost V 5 bases and J 5 bases; bases outside gene matches: 8. This CDR3 is built from 14 residues. CDR1 MDHEN and CDR2 SYDVKM come from the germline V gene.

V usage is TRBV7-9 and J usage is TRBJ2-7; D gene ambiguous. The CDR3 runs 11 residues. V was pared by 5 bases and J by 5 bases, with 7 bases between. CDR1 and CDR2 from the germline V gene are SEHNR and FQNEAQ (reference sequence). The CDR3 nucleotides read TGTGCCAGCAGCCCTGGGGACGAGCAGTACTTC. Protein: CASSPGDEQYF.

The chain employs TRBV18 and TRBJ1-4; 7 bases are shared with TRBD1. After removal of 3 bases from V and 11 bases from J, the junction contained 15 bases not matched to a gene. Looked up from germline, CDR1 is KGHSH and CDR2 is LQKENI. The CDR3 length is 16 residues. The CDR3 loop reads CASSPEIGTEGEKLFF. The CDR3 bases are TGTGCCAGCTCACCGGAAATCGGGACAGAGGGTGAGAAACTGTTTTTT.

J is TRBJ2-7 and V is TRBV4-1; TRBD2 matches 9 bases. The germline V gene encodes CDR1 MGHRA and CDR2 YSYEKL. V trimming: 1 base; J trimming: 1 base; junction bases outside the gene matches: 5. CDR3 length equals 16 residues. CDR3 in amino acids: CASSQATSGPSYEQYF. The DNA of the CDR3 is TGCGCCAGCAGCCAAGCCACTAGCGGGCCGTCCTACGAGCAGTACTTC.

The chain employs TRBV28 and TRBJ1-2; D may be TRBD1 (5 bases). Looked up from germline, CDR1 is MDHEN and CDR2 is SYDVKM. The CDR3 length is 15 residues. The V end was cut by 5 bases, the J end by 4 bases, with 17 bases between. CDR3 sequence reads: CASSERGYLGYGYTF. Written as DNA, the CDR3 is TGTGCCAGCAGTGAAAGGGGTTACCTCGGCTATGGCTACACCTTC.

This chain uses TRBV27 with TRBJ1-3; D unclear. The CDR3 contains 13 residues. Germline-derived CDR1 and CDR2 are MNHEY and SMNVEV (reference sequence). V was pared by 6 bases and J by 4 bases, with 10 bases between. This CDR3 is CASRRTKGNTIYF. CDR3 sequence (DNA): TGTGCCAGCAGGAGGACTAAAGGAAACACCATATATTTT.

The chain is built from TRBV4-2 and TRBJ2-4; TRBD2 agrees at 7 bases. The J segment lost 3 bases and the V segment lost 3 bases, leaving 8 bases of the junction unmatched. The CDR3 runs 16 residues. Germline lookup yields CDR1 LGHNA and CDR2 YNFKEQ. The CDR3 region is CASSQEAGPVKNIQYF. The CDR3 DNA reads TGTGCCAGCAGCCAGGAAGCGGGACCGGTCAAAAACATTCAGTACTTC.

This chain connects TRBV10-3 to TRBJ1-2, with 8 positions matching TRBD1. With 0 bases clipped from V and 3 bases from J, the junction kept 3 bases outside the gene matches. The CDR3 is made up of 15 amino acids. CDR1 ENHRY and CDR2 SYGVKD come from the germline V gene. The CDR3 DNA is TGTGCCATCAGTGAGTCTGGGACAGGATACTATGGCTACACCTTC. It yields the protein CAISESGTGYYGYTF.

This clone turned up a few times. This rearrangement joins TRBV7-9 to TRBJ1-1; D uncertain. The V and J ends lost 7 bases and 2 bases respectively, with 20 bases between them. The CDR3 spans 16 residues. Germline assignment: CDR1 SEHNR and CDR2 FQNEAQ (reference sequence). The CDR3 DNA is TGTGCCAGCAACCCTGGTGAATCGAAGGTTAACACTGAAGCTTTCTTT. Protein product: CASNPGESKVNTEAFF.

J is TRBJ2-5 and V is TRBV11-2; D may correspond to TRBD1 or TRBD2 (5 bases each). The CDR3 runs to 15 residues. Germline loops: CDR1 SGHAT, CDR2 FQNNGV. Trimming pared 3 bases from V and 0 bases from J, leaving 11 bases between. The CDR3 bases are TGTGCCAGCAGCTTCAGGGCGGGCCACCAAGAGACCCAGTACTTC. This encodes CASSFRAGHQETQYF.

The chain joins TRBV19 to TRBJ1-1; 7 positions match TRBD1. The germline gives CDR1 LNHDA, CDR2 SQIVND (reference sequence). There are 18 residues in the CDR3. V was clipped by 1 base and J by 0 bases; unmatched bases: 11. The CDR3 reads CASSIARPGTEMNTEAFF. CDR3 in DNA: TGTGCCAGTAGTATAGCCCGTCCCGGGACAGAAATGAACACTGAAGCTTTCTTT.

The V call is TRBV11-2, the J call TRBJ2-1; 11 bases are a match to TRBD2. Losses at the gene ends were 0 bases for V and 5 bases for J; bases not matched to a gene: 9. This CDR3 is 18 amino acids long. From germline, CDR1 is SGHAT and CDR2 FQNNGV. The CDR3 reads CASSLETSGTILDNEQFF. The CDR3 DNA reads TGTGCCAGCAGCTTAGAGACTAGCGGGACCATACTAGACAATGAGCAGTTCTTC.

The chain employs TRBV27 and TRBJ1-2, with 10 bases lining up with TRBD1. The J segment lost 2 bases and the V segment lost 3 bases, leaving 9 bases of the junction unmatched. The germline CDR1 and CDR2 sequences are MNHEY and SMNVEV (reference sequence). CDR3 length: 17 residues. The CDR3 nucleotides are TGTGCCAGCAGTTTCTTGTTAGGACAGGGGGAGAACTATGGCTACACCTTC. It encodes CASSFLLGQGENYGYTF.

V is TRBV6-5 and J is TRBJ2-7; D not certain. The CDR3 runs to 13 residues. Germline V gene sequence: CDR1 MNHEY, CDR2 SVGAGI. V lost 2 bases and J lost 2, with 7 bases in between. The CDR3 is CASSYRPTYEQYF. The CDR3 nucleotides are TGTGCCAGCAGTTACAGGCCGACCTACGAGCAGTACTTC.

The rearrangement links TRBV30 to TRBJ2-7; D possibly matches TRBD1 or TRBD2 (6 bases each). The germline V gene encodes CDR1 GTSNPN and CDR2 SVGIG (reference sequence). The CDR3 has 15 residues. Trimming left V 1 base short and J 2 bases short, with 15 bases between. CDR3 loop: CAWSGRRDITYEQYF. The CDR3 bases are TGTGCCTGGAGTGGACGGAGGGACATCACCTACGAGCAGTACTTC.